The clone carrying this T cell receptor beta chain occurred a few times. Healthy bone marrow donors made up the donors. Germline V gene sequence: CDR1 MRHNA, CDR2 SNTAGT. This CDR3 region has 12 residues. The ends were cut back, 2 bases at V and 9 bases at J, with 9 bases in the middle. This record comes from a study of cytomegalovirus exposure and HLA in healthy donors. Primers for the PCR totalled 60 Vbeta and 13 Jbeta. TCRdb's table, derived via immunoSEQ multiplex PCR, lists solely in-frame clones and lacks some. The table records 100,000 to 150,000 clones, over 15% of them present only once. This sequence originates from a female donor in good health and CMV-seropositive. The genes are TRBV6-4 and TRBJ2-3, with D maybe TRBD2 (6 bases). Sequenced sample: PBMCs. CDR3 bases: TGTGCCAGCAGTGACGGGGCGGGAACGCAGTATTTT. Amino acid sequence: CASSDGAGTQYF.